This note documents a single T cell receptor beta chain sequence. The sample belongs to a study of blood T cell repertoires in COVID-19. Overall study: Both acute and convalescent COVID-19 samples were obtained from the United States, Italy and Spain. PBMCs, B-cell-depleted T cells, or T cells were the source of the cDNA or gDNA that made up the material.

As originally analysed: Amplifying reference gene primers gave estimates of nucleated cell counts. TCRdb keeps only in-frame clones here, not all; method: immunoSEQ multiplex PCR. From that table come the V and J calls and clone size; the DNA was used to work out D and trimming. The table lists over 150,000 clones, approximately 83% of them singletons. Between the trimmed V and J ends, which lost 4 bases and 2 bases, there was a span of 11 bases. Germline V lookup: CDR1 LNHDA, CDR2 SQIVND (reference sequence). This CDR3 spans 14 amino acids. The sequence was obtained from an older woman with acute or convalescent COVID-19. This rearrangement joins TRBV19 to TRBJ2-5, with a weak D call TRBD1 (6 bases). The sequenced sample consisted of peripheral blood. CDR3 sequence (DNA): TGTGCCAGTAGTACTAGGACAGTGCAAGAGACCCAGTACTTC. It is translated as CASSTRTVQETQYF.